The T cell receptor (beta chain) described here comes from a study of blood T cell repertoires in COVID-19. Study information: The United States, Italy and Spain supplied acute and convalescent COVID-19 samples.

In the authors' methods: Reference gene primer amplification gave nucleated cell count estimates. Generated by immunoSEQ multiplex PCR, the TCRdb table keeps only in-frame clones and is missing some. For V, J and clone size, that table is used; D and trimming come from the DNA. The sample includes more than 50,000 clones, more than 90% seen only once; the top ten take over 3%. J was trimmed by 3 bases and V by 6 bases; bases with no gene match: 14. Germline CDR1 and CDR2: ENHRY and SYGVKD. The length of the CDR3 is 19 residues. This chain joins TRBV10-3 and TRBJ2-6, with 10 bases matching TRBD1. This clonotype originated in a human donor in a cohort sampled during active COVID-19. The sequenced sample was peripheral blood. This chain's CDR3 is CAIRNLEGQGMSGANVLTF. The CDR3 DNA follows: TGTGCCATCAGGAATCTTGAGGGACAGGGGATGAGTGGGGCCAACGTCCTGACTTTC.